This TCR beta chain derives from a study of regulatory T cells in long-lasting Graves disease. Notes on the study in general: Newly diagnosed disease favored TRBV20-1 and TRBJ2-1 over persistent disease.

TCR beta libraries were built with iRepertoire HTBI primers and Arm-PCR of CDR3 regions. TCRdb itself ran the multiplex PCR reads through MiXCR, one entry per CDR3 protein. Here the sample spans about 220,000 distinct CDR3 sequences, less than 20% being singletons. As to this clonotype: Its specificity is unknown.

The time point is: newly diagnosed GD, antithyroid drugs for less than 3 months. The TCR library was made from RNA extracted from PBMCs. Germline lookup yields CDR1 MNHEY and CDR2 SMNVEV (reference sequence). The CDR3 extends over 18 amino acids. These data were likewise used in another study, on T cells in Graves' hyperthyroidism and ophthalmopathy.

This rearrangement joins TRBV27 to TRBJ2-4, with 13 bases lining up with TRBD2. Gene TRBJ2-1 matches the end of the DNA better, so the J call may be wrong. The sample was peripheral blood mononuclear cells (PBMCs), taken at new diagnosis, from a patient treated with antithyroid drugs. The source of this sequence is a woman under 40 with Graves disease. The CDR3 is CASSPFLTSGGPNNEQFF. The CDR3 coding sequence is TGTGCCAGCAGTCCTTTTCTGACTAGCGGGGGGCCGAACAATGAGCAGTTCTTC.